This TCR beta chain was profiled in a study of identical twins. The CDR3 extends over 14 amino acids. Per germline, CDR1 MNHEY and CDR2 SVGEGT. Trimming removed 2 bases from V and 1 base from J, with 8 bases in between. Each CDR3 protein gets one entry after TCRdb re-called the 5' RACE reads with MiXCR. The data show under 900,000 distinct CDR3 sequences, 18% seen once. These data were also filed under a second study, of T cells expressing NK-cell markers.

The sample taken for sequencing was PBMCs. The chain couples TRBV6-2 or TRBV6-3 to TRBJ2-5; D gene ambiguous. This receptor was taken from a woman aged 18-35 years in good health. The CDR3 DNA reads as TGTGCCAGCAGTTACAGGGTCAGCCAAGAGACCCAGTACTTC. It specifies CASSYRVSQETQYF.